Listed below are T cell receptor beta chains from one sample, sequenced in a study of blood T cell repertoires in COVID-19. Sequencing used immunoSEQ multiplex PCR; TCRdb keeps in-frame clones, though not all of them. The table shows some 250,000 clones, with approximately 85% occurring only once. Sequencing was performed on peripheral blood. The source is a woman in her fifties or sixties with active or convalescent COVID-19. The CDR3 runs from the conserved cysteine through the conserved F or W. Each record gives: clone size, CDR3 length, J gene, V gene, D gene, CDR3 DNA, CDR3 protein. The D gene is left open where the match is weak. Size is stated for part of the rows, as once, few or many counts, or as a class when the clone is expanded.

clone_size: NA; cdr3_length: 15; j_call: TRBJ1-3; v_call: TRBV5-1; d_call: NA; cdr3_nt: TGCGCCAGCAGCCCCGACCCCCAGGCGGGAAACACCATATATTTT; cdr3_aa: CASSPDPQAGNTIYF
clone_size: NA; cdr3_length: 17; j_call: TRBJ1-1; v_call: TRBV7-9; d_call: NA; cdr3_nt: TGTGCCAGCAGCTTATTCGGGGCAGGGGCACTGAACACTGAAGCTTTCTTT; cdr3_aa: CASSLFGAGALNTEAFF
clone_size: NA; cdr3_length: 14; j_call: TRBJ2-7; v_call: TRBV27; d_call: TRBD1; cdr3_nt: TGTGCCAGCAGTTTAAACAGGGGCAGGGGCGAGCAGTACTTC; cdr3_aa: CASSLNRGRGEQYF
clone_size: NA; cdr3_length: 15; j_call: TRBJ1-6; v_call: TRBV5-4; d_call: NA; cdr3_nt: TGTGCCAGCAGCTTGGATTGGGGCACGTATTCACCCCTCCACTTT; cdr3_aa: CASSLDWGTYSPLHF
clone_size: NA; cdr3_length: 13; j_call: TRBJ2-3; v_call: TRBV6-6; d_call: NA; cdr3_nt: TGTGCCAGCGGTAGAGAGGGAACAGATACGCAGTATTTT; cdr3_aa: CASGREGTDTQYF
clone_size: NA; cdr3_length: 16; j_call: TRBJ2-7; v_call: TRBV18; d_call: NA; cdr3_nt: TGTGCCAGCTCCCCGGGGTCAGGGGCGCCAACTTGGGAGCAGTACTTC; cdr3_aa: CASSPGSGAPTWEQYF
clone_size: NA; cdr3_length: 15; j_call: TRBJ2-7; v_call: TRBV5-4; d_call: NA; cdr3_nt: TGTGCCAGCAGCTTGGCCGTGTCAGGGGTTTACGAGCAGTACTTC; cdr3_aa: CASSLAVSGVYEQYF
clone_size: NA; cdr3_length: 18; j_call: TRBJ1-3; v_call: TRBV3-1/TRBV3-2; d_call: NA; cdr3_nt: TGTGCCAGCAGCCAAGATCGGGGCGGGGGGTTCTCTGGAAACACCATATATTTT; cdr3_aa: CASSQDRGGGFSGNTIYF
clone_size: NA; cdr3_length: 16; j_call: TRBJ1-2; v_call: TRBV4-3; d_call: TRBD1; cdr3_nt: TGCGCCAGCAGCCGCCTCGGGACAGACGTATTCTATGGCTACACCTTC; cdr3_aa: CASSRLGTDVFYGYTF
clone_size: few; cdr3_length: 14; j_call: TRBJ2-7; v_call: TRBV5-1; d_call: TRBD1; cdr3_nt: TGCGCCAGCAGCCAGGGGACAGTCTCCTACGAGCAGTACTTC; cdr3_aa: CASSQGTVSYEQYF
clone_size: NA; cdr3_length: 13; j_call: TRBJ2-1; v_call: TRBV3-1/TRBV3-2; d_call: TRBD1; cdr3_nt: TGTGCCAGCAGCCAAACAGGGGAGAATGAGCAGTTCTTC; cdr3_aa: CASSQTGENEQFF
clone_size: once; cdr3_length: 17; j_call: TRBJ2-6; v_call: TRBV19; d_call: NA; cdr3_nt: TGTGCCAGTAGTATAACAGGGAATGCCCCTGGGGCCAACGTCCTGACTTTC; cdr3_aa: CASSITGNAPGANVLTF
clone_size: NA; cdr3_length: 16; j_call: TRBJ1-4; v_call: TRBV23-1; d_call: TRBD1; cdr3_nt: TGCGCCAGCAGTCAATCGAGGCAGGGGGCCGATGAAAAACTGTTTTTT; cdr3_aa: CASSQSRQGADEKLFF
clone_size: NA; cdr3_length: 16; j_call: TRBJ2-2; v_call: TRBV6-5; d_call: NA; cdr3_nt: TGTGCCAGCAGTTACAGCGGCAGGGGTTACACCGGGGAGCTGTTTTTT; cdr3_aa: CASSYSGRGYTGELFF
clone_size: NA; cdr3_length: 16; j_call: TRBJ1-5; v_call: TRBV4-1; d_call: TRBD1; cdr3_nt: TGCGCCAGCAGCGCCGGGACAGGGGCCGGCAATCAGCCCCAGCATTTT; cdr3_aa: CASSAGTGAGNQPQHF
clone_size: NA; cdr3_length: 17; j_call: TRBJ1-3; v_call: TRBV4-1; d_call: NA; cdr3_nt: TGCGCCAGCAGCCAAGAATTCGGGACTGCCGCTGGAAACACCATATATTTT; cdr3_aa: CASSQEFGTAAGNTIYF
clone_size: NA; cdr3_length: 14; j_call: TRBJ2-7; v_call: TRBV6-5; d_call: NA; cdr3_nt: TGTGCCAGCAGTTACTCGATCAGTTTCTACGAGCAGTACTTC; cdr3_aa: CASSYSISFYEQYF
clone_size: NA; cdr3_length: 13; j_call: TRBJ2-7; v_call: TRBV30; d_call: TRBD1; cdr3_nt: TGTGCCTACTCGGGACAGGGGAAGGGTAATGAGTACTTC; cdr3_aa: CAYSGQGKGNEYF
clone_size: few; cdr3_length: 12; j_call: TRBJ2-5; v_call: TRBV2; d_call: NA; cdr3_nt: TGTGCCAGCAAAGGCAGCGGAGAGACCCAGTACTTC; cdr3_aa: CASKGSGETQYF
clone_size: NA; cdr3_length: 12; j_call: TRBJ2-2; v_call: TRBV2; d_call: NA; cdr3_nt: TGTGCCAGCAGTGAGAGCGGCGGGGAGCTGTTTTTT; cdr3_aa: CASSESGGELFF
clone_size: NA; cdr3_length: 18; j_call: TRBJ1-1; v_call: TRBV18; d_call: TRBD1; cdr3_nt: TGTGCCAGCTCACCGGACTCCACAGGGGGTGTCCCAAGCGCTGAAGCTTTCTTT; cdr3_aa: CASSPDSTGGVPSAEAFF
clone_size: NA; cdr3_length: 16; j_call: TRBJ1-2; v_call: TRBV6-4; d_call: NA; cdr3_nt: TGTGCCAGCAGTCCTGAATTGACGAGGGTCTACTATGGCTACACCTTC; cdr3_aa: CASSPELTRVYYGYTF
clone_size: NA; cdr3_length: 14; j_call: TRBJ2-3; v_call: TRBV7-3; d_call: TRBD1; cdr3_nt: TGTGCCAGCAGCACAACAGGGGGCACAGATACGCAGTATTTT; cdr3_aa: CASSTTGGTDTQYF
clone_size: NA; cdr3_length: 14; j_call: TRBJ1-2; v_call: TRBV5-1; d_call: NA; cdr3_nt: TGCGCCCGCAGCTTGGGGGGGCCCGGGGATGGCTACACCTTC; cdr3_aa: CARSLGGPGDGYTF
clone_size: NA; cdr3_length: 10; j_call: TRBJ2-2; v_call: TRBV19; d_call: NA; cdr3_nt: TGTGCCAGGCGCACCGGGGAGCTGTTTTTT; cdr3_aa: CARRTGELFF
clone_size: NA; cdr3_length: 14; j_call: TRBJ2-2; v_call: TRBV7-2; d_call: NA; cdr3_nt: TGTGCCAGCAGCCCCGCGGAGGGGTACGGGGAGCTGTTTTTT; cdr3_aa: CASSPAEGYGELFF
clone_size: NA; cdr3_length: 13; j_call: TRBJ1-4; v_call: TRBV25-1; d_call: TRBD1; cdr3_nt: TGTGCCAGCAGTATGGACAGGAATGAAAAACTGTTTTTT; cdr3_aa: CASSMDRNEKLFF
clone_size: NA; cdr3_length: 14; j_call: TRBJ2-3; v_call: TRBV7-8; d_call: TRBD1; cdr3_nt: TGTGCCAGCAGCCTGACAGGGCTCACAGATACGCAGTATTTT; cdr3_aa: CASSLTGLTDTQYF
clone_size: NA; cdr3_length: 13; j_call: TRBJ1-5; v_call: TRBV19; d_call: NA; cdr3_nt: TGTGCCAGTAGTATTTCCCTGAATCAGCCCCAGCATTTT; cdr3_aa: CASSISLNQPQHF
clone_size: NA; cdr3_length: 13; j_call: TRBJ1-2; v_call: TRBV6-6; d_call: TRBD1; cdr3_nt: TGTGCCAGCAGAACGGACAGGGGGGAGGGCTACACCTTC; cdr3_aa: CASRTDRGEGYTF
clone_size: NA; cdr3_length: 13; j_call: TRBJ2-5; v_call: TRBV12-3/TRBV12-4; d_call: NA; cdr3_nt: TGTGCCAGCAGTCCGGGGGTCTGGGAGACCCAGTACTTC; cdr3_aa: CASSPGVWETQYF
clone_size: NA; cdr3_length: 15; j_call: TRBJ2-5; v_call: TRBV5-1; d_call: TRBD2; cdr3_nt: TGCGCCAGCAGAGTGGGGACTATTAGCGCGGAGACCCAGTACTTC; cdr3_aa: CASRVGTISAETQYF
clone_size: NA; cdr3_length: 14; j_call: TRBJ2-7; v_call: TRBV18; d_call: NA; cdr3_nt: TGTGCCAGCTCACCAGTGAGGAGTAATGACGAGCAGTACTTC; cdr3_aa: CASSPVRSNDEQYF
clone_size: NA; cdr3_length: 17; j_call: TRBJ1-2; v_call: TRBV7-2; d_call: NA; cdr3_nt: TGTGCCAGCAGCCCCCGTAACCTGGGGGCAGGGACCTATGGCTACACCTTC; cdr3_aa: CASSPRNLGAGTYGYTF
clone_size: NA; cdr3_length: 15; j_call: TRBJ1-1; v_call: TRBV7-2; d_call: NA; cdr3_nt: TGTGCCAGCAGCTTAGATTTGGGGGGGAACACTGAAGCTTTCTTT; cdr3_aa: CASSLDLGGNTEAFF
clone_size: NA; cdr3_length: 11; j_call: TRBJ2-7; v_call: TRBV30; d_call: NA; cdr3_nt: TGTGCCTGGAGTTCCGCGTACGAGCAGTACTTC; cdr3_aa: CAWSSAYEQYF
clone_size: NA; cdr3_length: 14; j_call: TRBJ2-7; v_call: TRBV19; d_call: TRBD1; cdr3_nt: TGTGCCAGTAGTGGCGGGACAGGGCGGTACGAGCAGTACTTC; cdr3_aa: CASSGGTGRYEQYF
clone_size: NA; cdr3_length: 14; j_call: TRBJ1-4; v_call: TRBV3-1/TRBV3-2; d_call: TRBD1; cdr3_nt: TGTGCCAGCAGCCGCCGACAGGGCCGTGAAAAACTGTTTTTT; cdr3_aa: CASSRRQGREKLFF
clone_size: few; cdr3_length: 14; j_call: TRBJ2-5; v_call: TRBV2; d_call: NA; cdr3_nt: TGTGCCAGCCTGGGGCAAGGGGCGGGGGAGACCCAGTACTTC; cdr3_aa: CASLGQGAGETQYF
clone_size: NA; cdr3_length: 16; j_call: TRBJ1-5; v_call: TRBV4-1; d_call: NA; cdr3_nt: TGCGCCAGCAGCCAAGAAACAACAGTTAGCAATCAGCCCCAGCATTTT; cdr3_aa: CASSQETTVSNQPQHF
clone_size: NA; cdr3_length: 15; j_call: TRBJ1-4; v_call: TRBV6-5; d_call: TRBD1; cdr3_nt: TGTGCCAGCAGTTACTCCGACAGGGGGCTCGGAAAACTGTTTTTT; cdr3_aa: CASSYSDRGLGKLFF
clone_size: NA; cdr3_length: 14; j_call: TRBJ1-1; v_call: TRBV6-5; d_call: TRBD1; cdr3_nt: TGTGCCAGCAGCAGACAGGGCCCGAACACTGAAGCTTTCTTT; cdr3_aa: CASSRQGPNTEAFF
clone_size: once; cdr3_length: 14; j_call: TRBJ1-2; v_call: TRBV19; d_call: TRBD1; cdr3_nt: TGTGCCAGCATGCCCGGGACAGGGGACTATGGCTACACCTTC; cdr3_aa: CASMPGTGDYGYTF
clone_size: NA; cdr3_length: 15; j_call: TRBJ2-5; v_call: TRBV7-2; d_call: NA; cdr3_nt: TGTGCCAGCAGCTTAAGGCTAGGAGGGGCGGGGACCCAGTACTTC; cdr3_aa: CASSLRLGGAGTQYF
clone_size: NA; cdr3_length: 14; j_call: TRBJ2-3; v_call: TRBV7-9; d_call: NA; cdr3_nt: TGTGCCAGCAGCCCCGGAGGATCCACAGATACGCAGTATTTT; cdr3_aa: CASSPGGSTDTQYF
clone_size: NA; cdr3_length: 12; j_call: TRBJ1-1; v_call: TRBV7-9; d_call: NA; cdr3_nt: TGTGCCAGCACCCCGACAGGTTCTGAAGCTTTCTTT; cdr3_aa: CASTPTGSEAFF
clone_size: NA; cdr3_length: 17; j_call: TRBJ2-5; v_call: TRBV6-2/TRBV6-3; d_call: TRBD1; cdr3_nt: TGTGCCAGCAGTCCCGGGCCGAGGACAGGGGGCATAGAGACCCAGTACTTC; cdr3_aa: CASSPGPRTGGIETQYF
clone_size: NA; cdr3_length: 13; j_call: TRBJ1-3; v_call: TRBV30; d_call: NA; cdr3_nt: TGTGCCTGGACGTATGTATCCGGAAACACCATATATTTT; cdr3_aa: CAWTYVSGNTIYF
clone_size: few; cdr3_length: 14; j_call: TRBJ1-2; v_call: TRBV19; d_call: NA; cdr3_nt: TGTGCCAGTAGTATACAAACAGGGAACTATGGCTACACCTTC; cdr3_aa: CASSIQTGNYGYTF
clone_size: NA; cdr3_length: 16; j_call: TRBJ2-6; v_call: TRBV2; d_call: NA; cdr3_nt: TGTGCCAGCAGTGAAGCGCGCGGAGCTGGGGCCAACGTCCTGACTTTC; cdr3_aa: CASSEARGAGANVLTF
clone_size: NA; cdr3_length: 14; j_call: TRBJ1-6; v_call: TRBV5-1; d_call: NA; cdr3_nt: TGCGCCAGCAGCGTGGGGACTCCCAATTCACCCCTCCACTTT; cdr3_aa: CASSVGTPNSPLHF